Shown below are 32 T cell receptor beta chains from a single sample sequenced in a study of CD8 T cells in ankylosing spondylitis. The study's findings and limits: A TCR beta motif of about 8 highly homologous variants seemed to mark ankylosing spondylitis blood.

These receptors lack a known antigen. Each CDR3 protein gets one entry after TCRdb re-called the 5' RACE reads with MiXCR. The table has under 950,000 distinct CDR3 sequences, 15% to 20% seen once; the top ten hold 15% to 20%. The sample taken for sequencing was blood, either unsorted or a sorted T cell fraction (not recorded which). These receptors were obtained from a male donor with ankylosing spondylitis.

Ten or more counts support this clonotype. The rearrangement links TRBV29-1 to TRBJ2-7; D is unclear. Trimming stripped 4 bases from V and 6 bases from J, with 13 bases between. This CDR3 contains 12 residues. Per the germline V gene, CDR1 is SQVTM and CDR2 is ANQGSEA. The DNA for the CDR3 is TGCAGCGTTGGTCAGCTCGAAGGCGAGCAGTACTTC. Its protein product is CSVGQLEGEQYF.

The J gene is TRBJ1-1, the V gene TRBV10-3, with D possibly TRBD1 on 5 matching bases. V lost 3 bases and J lost 7, with 18 bases in between. CDR3 length: 15 amino acids. Germline lookup yields CDR1 ENHRY and CDR2 SYGVKD. CDR3 nucleotides: TGTGCCATCAGTGATCCTCCGGAGGGGCAGCATGAAGCTTTCTTT. This codes for CAISDPPEGQHEAFF.

V and J are TRBV6-2 or TRBV6-3 and TRBJ2-1; the match to TRBD2 covers 13 bases. The length of the CDR3 is 16 residues. The germline gives CDR1 MNHEY, CDR2 SVGEGT. The J segment lost 4 bases and the V segment lost 3 bases, leaving 3 bases of the junction unmatched. In DNA form, the CDR3 reads TGTGCCAGCAGTTATGAGACTAGCGGGGGGTACAATGAGCAGTTCTTC. Translating it yields CASSYETSGGYNEQFF.

The rearrangement uses TRBV20-1 and TRBJ1-2; 8 bases are shared with TRBD1. Germline CDR1 is DFQATT and CDR2 is SNEGSKA (reference sequence). Trimming at V came to 6 bases and at J to 4 bases, leaving 13 bases not matched to a gene. CDR3 length: 15 residues. Here the CDR3 reads CSAISRDRTIYGYTF. In nucleotides, the CDR3 is TGCAGTGCAATAAGTCGGGACAGGACGATCTATGGCTACACCTTC.

The V gene is TRBV12-3 or TRBV12-4, the J gene TRBJ2-3; D remains ambiguous. Trimming took 6 bases from V and 2 from J, leaving 18 bases between them. CDR3 size: 16 residues. This chain's CDR3 is CASSLPIRSPTDTQYF. The CDR3 bases are TGTGCCAGCAGCCTTCCAATTCGTTCACCCACAGATACGCAGTATTTT.

The CDR3 DNA is TGTGCCAGCAGTTCGACTAGCGGGATAGATACGCAGTATTTT. Translating gives CASSSTSGIDTQYF. The J gene is TRBJ2-3, the V gene TRBV6-5; 11 bases fit TRBD2. Germline CDR1 and CDR2: MNHEY and SVGAGI. Trimming cost V 4 bases and J 5 bases; bases outside gene matches: 2. The CDR3 is 14 amino acids.

Only a few counts were recorded for this clonotype. This chain connects TRBV6-5 to TRBJ2-7, with D possibly being TRBD2 (6 bases). This CDR3 is built from 17 residues. V was shortened by 1 base and J by 5 bases, with 21 bases between the two germline ends. Germline V gene sequence: CDR1 MNHEY, CDR2 SVGAGI. The CDR3 is CASSYLSGDRGPHEQYF. CDR3 in DNA: TGTGCCAGCAGTTACTTATCGGGGGACCGAGGGCCCCACGAGCAGTACTTC.

V gene TRBV10-3 combines with J gene TRBJ2-3; the D gene could be TRBD1 or TRBD2 (5 bases each). V was pared by 6 bases and J by 4 bases, with 11 bases between. The CDR3 sequence is 13 residues long. The V gene's germline CDR1 is ENHRY and CDR2 SYGVKD. In DNA form, the CDR3 reads TGTGCCATCAGGGGGGTACCGGCAGATACGCAGTATTTT. It is translated as CAIRGVPADTQYF.

The chain is built from TRBV7-9 and TRBJ2-7; D ambiguous. Looked up from germline, CDR1 is SEHNR and CDR2 is FQNEAQ (reference sequence). The CDR3 extends over 14 amino acids. Trimming stripped 4 bases from V and 2 bases from J, with 12 bases between. This CDR3 is CASSSSTNTYEQYF. The CDR3 region has the DNA TGTGCCAGCAGCTCTTCGACGAATACCTACGAGCAGTACTTC.

Ten or more counts support this clonotype. The chain joins TRBV12-3 or TRBV12-4 to TRBJ1-2; D is unclear. CDR3 length equals 12 residues. Trimming took 7 bases from V and 8 from J, leaving 14 bases between them. CDR3 nucleotides: TGTGCCAGCACCCAAACGGGGTTGGGCTACACCTTC. Translation: CASTQTGLGYTF.

This clonotype was counted only a few times. V usage is TRBV12-5 and J usage is TRBJ2-3; D gene ambiguous. V lost 5 bases and J 0 bases, leaving 6 bases between the germline ends. The CDR3 contains 13 residues. Germline V gene lookup returns CDR1 LGHNT and CDR2 FRNRAP. The CDR3 spells CASGRSSTDTQYF. CDR3 DNA: TGTGCTAGTGGTAGGTCTAGCACAGATACGCAGTATTTT.

The chain is built from TRBV3-1 and TRBJ2-3; 8 nucleotides agree with TRBD2. Germline loops: CDR1 LGHDT, CDR2 YNNKEL (reference sequence). V trimming: 4 bases; J trimming: 5 bases; junction bases outside the gene matches: 8. CDR3 size: 15 residues. The CDR3 DNA reads TGTGCCAGCAGCCCAGCGGGAGCCCGTGGAGATACGCAGTATTTT. As protein: CASSPAGARGDTQYF.

The chain uses TRBV2 and TRBJ2-1; 7 bases fit TRBD2. The J segment lost 3 bases and the V segment lost 8 bases, leaving 7 bases of the junction unmatched. Germline-derived CDR1 and CDR2 are SNHLY and FYNNEI. CDR3 length: 14 residues. Written as DNA, the CDR3 is TGTGCCAGCGACCTGGCGGGGGTCTACAATGAGCAGTTCTTC. It yields the protein CASDLAGVYNEQFF.

This clonotype was seen a handful of times. This rearrangement joins TRBV7-9 to TRBJ1-2; 8 bases line up with TRBD1. V lost 3 bases, J lost 8 bases, and 11 bases stayed unmatched. Germline V gene sequence: CDR1 SEHNR, CDR2 FQNEAQ (reference sequence). This CDR3 is built from 15 residues. CDR3 region: CASSLRTGQTGGYTF. CDR3 DNA sequence: TGTGCCAGCAGCTTGAGGACAGGGCAGACGGGAGGCTACACCTTC.

This chain uses TRBV20-1 with TRBJ1-1, with a tentative D call TRBD1 (5 bases). Looked up from germline, CDR1 is DFQATT and CDR2 is SNEGSKA (reference sequence). The CDR3 is 15 residues long. Trimming removed 1 base from V and 4 bases from J, with 16 bases in between. The CDR3 DNA reads as TGCAGTGCTAGAGCCGGGACTGTGGGGCCCACTGAAGCTTTCTTT. Protein product: CSARAGTVGPTEAFF.

This clonotype has more than one count but fewer than ten. The CDR3 region is CASSEARGLWQPQHF. CDR3 DNA: TGTGCCAGCAGTGAAGCAAGGGGGCTCTGGCAGCCCCAGCATTTT. The chain recombines TRBV6-1 with TRBJ1-5; 7 bases are shared with TRBD1. Germline V gives CDR1 MNHNS, CDR2 SASEGT. This CDR3 is built from 15 residues. V shed 0 bases, J shed 7 bases, and the junction held 6 bases outside the gene matches.

This chain links TRBV7-9 with TRBJ2-1, with D unclear. Germline V gives CDR1 SEHNR, CDR2 FQNEAQ (reference sequence). This CDR3 has 13 residues. V was pared by 4 bases and J by 5 bases, with 9 bases between. This CDR3 reads CASSSPDDNEQFF. The CDR3 bases are TGTGCCAGCAGCTCGCCCGATGACAATGAGCAGTTCTTC.

In this sample, this clonotype turned up a few times. The chain joins TRBV20-1 to TRBJ2-7; the D gene is possibly TRBD1 (6 bases). Germline CDR1 and CDR2: DFQATT and SNEGSKA (reference sequence). There are 13 residues in the CDR3. V lost 4 bases, J lost 4 bases, and 14 bases lay in between. CDR3 sequence: CSANHGTQYEQYF. For the CDR3, the DNA is TGCAGTGCTAACCACGGGACACAGTACGAGCAGTACTTC.

This clonotype came up a few times. In DNA, the CDR3 is TGTGCCACCCAAATAACCCTGGGGGAGAGGACCGGGGAGCTGTTTTTT. The encoded protein is CATQITLGERTGELFF. The chain combines TRBV12-3 or TRBV12-4 with TRBJ2-2; the D gene could be TRBD1 or TRBD2 (5 bases each). Trimming cost V 10 bases and J 5 bases, with 23 bases left between them. The CDR3 contains 16 residues.

This clonotype was seen repeatedly, ten times or more. J is TRBJ1-1 and V is TRBV25-1; D ambiguous. CDR1 is MGHDK and CDR2 is SYGVNS in the germline V gene. V was shortened by 0 bases and J by 1 base, with 9 bases between the two germline ends. The CDR3 runs 15 residues. CDR3 region: CASSEYGVPNTEAFF. The CDR3, as DNA: TGTGCCAGCAGTGAATATGGGGTTCCGAACACTGAAGCTTTCTTT.

The CDR3, as DNA: TGTGCCAGCGGGAGTCTCTACGAGCAGTACTTC. It yields the protein CASGSLYEQYF. This sequence joins TRBV7-6 and TRBJ2-7, with a weak D call TRBD2 (5 bases). The germline gives CDR1 SGHVS, CDR2 FNYEAQ. The CDR3 sequence is 11 residues long. The V and J ends lost 8 bases and 3 bases respectively, with 8 bases between them.

V usage is TRBV4-3 and J usage is TRBJ2-7; 7 nucleotides agree with TRBD1. With V trimmed by 0 bases and J by 3 bases, 11 bases remained unmatched. CDR3 length: 17 amino acids. Germline V gene lookup returns CDR1 LGHNA and CDR2 YSLEER. As DNA, the CDR3 is TGCGCCAGCAGCCAAGACCTCGGGACAGTGGGGTACTACGAGCAGTACTTC. It codes for CASSQDLGTVGYYEQYF.

The genes are TRBV7-2 and TRBJ2-1, with D perhaps matching TRBD1 or TRBD2 (5 bases each). CDR1 and CDR2 (germline): SGHTA, FQGNSA. The length of the CDR3 is 15 residues. Trimming cost V 5 bases and J 2 bases, with 13 bases left between them. The CDR3 region is CASSRDGLAYNEQFF. The CDR3 coding sequence is TGTGCCAGCAGCCGGGACGGGCTGGCCTACAATGAGCAGTTCTTC.

This clonotype was observed a few times. The chain carries TRBV20-1 and TRBJ1-4; D is undetermined. V lost 3 bases, J lost 6 bases, and 14 bases lay in between. The CDR3 has 14 residues. CDR1 is DFQATT, CDR2 SNEGSKA, per germline (reference sequence). The CDR3 DNA reads TGCAGTGCTAGGGCGCAGGAAGATCATGAAAAACTGTTTTTT. Its translation is CSARAQEDHEKLFF.

The chain combines TRBV12-3 or TRBV12-4 with TRBJ1-2; 7 bases are a match to TRBD1. The length of the CDR3 is 18 residues. The V and J ends lost 0 bases and 1 base, in that order; junction bases with no gene match: 11. CDR3 region: CASSLAGDRYLRNYGYTF. In DNA form, the CDR3 reads TGTGCCAGCAGTTTAGCGGGGGACAGATACCTTCGTAACTATGGCTACACCTTC.

This chain connects TRBV20-1 to TRBJ1-5, with D tentatively TRBD1 (5 bases). Trimming stripped 4 bases from V and 7 bases from J, with 11 bases between. The germline CDR1 and CDR2 sequences are DFQATT and SNEGSKA (reference sequence). CDR3 length: 12 residues. CDR3 protein: CSAKPRAQPQHF. The CDR3 region has the DNA TGCAGTGCTAAGCCCAGGGCACAGCCCCAGCATTTT.

Only a few counts were recorded for this clonotype. The chain has TRBV7-8 and TRBJ2-7, with TRBD2 identical over 13 bases. Per the germline V gene, CDR1 is SGHVS and CDR2 is FQNEAQ. V lost 3 bases, J lost 0 bases, and 5 bases stayed unmatched. This CDR3 spans 17 amino acids. CDR3 protein: CASSFGTSGIFSYEQYF. The CDR3 DNA is TGTGCCAGCAGCTTCGGGACTAGCGGGATATTCTCCTACGAGCAGTACTTC.

The chain carries TRBV6-1 and TRBJ2-5, with a possible D match to TRBD1 (6 bases). The CDR3 spans 14 residues. V was trimmed by 7 bases and J by 2 bases, leaving 14 bases between them. Per germline, CDR1 MNHNS and CDR2 SASEGT. CDR3 region: CASKTGTVQETQYF. In nucleotides, the CDR3 is TGTGCCAGCAAAACAGGGACGGTTCAAGAGACCCAGTACTTC.

The CDR3 coding sequence is TGTGCCAGCAGCGAACAGGGGGCTGGCTACAATGAGCAGTTCTTC. It codes for CASSEQGAGYNEQFF. The rearrangement joins TRBV9 to TRBJ2-1; 9 bases fit TRBD1. The V and J ends lost 3 bases and 3 bases, in that order; junction bases with no gene match: 4. Looked up from germline, CDR1 is SGDLS and CDR2 is YYNGEE. The CDR3 consists of 15 residues.

The chain uses TRBV7-2 and TRBJ1-1; 9 bases fit TRBD1. CDR3 length: 14 amino acids. Germline assignment: CDR1 SGHTA and CDR2 FQGNSA. V lost 5 bases and J lost 5; bases outside the gene matches: 6. The CDR3 bases are TGTGCCAGCAGCCCGACAGGGGGTCCAACTGAAGCTTTCTTT. Amino acid sequence: CASSPTGGPTEAFF.

The chain uses TRBV6-1 and TRBJ2-6, with D maybe TRBD2 (6 bases). Germline V lookup: CDR1 MNHNS, CDR2 SASEGT. Trimming stripped 7 bases from V and 1 base from J, with 20 bases between. The CDR3 length is 18 residues. CDR3 residues: CASNPYGRGRSGANVLTF. CDR3 sequence (DNA): TGTGCCAGCAACCCCTACGGGCGGGGAAGGTCTGGGGCCAACGTCCTGACTTTC.

This clonotype was observed at least ten times. J is TRBJ1-2 and V is TRBV7-8, with 8 bases lining up with TRBD1. The germline V gene has CDR1 SGHVS and CDR2 FQNEAQ. CDR3 length: 14 amino acids. With V trimmed by 5 bases and J by 4 bases, 6 bases remained unmatched. CDR3 sequence: CASSQPGQGYGYTF. In DNA, the CDR3 is TGTGCCAGCAGCCAACCAGGACAGGGCTATGGCTACACCTTC.